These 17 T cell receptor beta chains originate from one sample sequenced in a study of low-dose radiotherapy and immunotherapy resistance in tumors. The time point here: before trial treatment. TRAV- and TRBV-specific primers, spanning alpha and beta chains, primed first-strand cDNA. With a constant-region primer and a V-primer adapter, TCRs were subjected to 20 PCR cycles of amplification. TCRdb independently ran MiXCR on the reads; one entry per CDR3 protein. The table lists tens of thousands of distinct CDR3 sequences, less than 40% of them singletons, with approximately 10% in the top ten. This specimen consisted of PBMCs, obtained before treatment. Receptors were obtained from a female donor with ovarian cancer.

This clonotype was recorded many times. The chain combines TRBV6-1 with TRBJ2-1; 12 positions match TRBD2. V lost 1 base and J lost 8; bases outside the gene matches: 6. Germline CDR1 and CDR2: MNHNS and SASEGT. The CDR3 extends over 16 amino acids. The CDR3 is CASSEDRTSGTDEQFF. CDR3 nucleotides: TGTGCCAGCAGTGAAGACAGGACTAGCGGGACCGATGAGCAGTTCTTC.

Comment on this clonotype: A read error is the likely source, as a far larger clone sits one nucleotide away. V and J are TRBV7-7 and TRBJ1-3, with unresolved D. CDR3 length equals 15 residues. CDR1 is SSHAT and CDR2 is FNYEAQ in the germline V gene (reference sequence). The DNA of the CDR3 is TGTACCAGCAGCCCTGGGCGGATCACGGGAAACACCATATATTTT. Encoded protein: CTSSPGRITGNTIYF.

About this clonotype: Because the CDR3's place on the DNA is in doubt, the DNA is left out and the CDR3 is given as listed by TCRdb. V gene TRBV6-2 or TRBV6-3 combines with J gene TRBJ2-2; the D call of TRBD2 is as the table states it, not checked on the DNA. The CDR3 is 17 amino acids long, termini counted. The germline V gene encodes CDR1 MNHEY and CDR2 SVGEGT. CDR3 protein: CASSVSLAGGTGELFFF.

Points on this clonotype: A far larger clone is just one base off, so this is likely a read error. The CDR3 spells CASIRQSSYNEQYF. As DNA, the CDR3 is TGTGCCAGCATTAGGCAGAGCTCCTACAATGAGCAGTACTTC. The chain couples TRBV28 to TRBJ2-5, with D unclear. Germline V gene lookup returns CDR1 MDHEN and CDR2 SYDVKM. V was trimmed by 7 bases and J by 11 bases, leaving 23 bases between them. CDR3 length: 14 amino acids.

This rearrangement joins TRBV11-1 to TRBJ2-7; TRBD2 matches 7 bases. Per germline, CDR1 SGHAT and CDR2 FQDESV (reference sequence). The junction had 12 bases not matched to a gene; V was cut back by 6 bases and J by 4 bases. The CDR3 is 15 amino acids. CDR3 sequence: CASRARGRGVYEQYF. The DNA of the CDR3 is TGTGCCAGCAGAGCACGCGGGAGAGGGGTATACGAGCAGTACTTC.

The CDR3: CASSLGGLAGGNEQFF. The CDR3 DNA is TGTGCCAGCAGCTTAGGTGGACTAGCGGGGGGTAATGAGCAGTTCTTC. The genes are TRBV7-2 and TRBJ2-1; 14 bases are a match to TRBD2. V shed 1 base, J shed 7 bases, and the junction held 3 bases outside the gene matches. The CDR3 length is 16 residues. Germline V CDR1 and CDR2: SGHTA, FQGNSA.

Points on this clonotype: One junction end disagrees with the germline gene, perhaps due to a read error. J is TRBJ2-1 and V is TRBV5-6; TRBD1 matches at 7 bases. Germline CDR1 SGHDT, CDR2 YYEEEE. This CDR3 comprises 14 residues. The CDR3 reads CASSGTTGYSEQFF. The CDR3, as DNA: TGTGCCAGCAGCGGAACGACAGGGTACAGTGAGCAGTTCTTC.

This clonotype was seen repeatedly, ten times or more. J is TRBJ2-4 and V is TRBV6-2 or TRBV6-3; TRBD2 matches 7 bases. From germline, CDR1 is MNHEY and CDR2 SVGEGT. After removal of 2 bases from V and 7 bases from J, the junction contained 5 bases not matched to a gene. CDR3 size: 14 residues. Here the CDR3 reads CASSYGGSYNIQYF. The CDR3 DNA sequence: TGTGCCAGCAGTTACGGCGGGAGCTACAACATTCAGTACTTC.

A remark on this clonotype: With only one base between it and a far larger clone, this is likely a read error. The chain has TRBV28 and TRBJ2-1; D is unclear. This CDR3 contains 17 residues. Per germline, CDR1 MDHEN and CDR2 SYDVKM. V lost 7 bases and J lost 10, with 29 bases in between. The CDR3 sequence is CASTHRVATDGTYEQFF. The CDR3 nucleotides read TGTGCCAGCACCCATAGGGTAGCCACGGACGGTACCTACGAGCAGTTCTTC.

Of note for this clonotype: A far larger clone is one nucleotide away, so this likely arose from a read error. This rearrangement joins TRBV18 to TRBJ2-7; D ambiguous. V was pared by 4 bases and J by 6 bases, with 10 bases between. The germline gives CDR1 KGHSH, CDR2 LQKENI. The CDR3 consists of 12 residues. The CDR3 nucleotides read TGTGCCAGCTCACACGACGTTGGCGAGCAGTACTTC. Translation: CASSHDVGEQYF.

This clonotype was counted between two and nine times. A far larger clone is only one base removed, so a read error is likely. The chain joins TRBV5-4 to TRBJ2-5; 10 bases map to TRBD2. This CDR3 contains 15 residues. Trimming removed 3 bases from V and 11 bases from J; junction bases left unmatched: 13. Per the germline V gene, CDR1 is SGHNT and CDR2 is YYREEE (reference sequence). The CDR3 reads CASSSGLARTDEQYF. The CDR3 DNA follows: TGTGCCAGCAGCTCGGGACTAGCGCGAACCGATGAGCAGTACTTC.

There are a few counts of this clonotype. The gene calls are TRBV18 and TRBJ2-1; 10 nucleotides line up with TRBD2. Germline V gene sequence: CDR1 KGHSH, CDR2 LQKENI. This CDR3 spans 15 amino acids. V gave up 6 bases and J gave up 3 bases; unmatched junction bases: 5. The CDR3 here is CASSSRTSGYNEQFF. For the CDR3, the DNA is TGTGCCAGCTCGTCGCGGACTAGCGGCTACAATGAGCAGTTCTTC. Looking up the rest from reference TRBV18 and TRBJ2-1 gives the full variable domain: NAGVMQNPRHLVRRRGQEARLRCSPMKGHSHVYWYRQLPEEGLKFMVYLQKENIIDESGMPKERFSAEFPKEGPSILRIQQVVRGDSAAYFCASSSRTSGYNEQFFGPGTRLTVL.

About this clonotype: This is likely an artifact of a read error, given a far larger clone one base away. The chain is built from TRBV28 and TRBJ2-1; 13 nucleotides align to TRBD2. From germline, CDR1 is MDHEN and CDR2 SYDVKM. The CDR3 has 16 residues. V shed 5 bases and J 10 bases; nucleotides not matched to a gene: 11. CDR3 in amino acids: CASSKLAGGRIYEQFF. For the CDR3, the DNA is TGTGCCAGCAGTAAACTAGCGGGGGGGCGTATATACGAGCAGTTCTTC.

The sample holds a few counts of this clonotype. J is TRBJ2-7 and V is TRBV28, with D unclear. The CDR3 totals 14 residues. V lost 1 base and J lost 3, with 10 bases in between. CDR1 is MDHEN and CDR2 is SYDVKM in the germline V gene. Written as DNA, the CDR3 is TGTGCCAGCAGTTTATCCCGAAGAGGCTACGAGCAGTACTTC. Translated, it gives CASSLSRRGYEQYF.

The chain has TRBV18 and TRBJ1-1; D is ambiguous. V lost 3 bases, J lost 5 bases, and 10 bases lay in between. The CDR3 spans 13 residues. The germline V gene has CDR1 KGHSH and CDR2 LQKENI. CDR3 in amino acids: CASSPVEGTEAFF. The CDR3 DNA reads TGTGCCAGCTCACCTGTGGAGGGAACTGAAGCTTTCTTT.

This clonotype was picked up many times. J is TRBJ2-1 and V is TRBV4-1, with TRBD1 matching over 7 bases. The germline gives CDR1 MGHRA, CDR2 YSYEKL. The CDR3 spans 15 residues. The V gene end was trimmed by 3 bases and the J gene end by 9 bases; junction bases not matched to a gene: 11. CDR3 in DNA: TGCGCCAGCAGCCAGGGACAGAGTACAATTCGTGAGCAGTTCTTC. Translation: CASSQGQSTIREQFF.

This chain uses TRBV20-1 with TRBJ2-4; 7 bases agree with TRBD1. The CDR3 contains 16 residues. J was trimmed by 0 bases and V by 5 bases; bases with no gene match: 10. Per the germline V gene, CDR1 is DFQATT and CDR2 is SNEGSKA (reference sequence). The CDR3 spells CSAYPYRGIAKNIQYF. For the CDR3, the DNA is TGCAGTGCTTACCCTTACAGGGGAATAGCCAAAAACATTCAGTACTTC.